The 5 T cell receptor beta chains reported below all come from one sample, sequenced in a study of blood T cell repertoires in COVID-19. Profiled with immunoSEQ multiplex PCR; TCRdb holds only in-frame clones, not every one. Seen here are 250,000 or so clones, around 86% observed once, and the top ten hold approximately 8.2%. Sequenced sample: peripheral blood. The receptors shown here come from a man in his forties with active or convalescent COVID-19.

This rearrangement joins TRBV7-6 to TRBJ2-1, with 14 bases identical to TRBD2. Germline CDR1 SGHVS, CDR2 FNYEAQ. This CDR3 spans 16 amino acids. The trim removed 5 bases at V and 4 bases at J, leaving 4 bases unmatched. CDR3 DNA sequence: TGTGCCAGCAGCCGGACTAGCGGGGGGCTTTACAATGAGCAGTTCTTC. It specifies CASSRTSGGLYNEQFF. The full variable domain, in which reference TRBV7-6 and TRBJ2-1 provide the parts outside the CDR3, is GAGVSQSPRYKVTKRGQDVALRCDPISGHVSLYWYRQALGQGPEFLTYFNYEAQQDKSGLPNDRFSAERPEGSISTLTIQRTEQRDSAMYRCASSRTSGGLYNEQFFGPGTRLTVL.

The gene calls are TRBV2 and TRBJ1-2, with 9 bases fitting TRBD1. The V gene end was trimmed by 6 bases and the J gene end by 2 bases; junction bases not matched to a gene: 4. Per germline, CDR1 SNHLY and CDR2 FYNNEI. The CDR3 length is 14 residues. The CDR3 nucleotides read TGTGCCAGCAGAGGGACAGGGTGGAACTATGGCTACACCTTC. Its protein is CASRGTGWNYGYTF. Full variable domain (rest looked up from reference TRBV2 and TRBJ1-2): EPEVTQTPSHQVTQMGQEVILRCVPISNHLYFYWYRQILGQKVEFLVSFYNNEISEKSEIFDDQFSVERPDGSNFTLKIRSTKLEDSAMYFCASRGTGWNYGYTFGSGTRLTVV.

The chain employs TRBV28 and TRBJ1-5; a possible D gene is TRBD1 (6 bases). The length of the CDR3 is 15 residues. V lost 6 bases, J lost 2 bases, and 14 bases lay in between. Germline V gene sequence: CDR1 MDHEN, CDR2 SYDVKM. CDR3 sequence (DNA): TGTGCCAGCAGGAGTACAGGGAAGGGCAATCAGCCCCAGCATTTT. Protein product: CASRSTGKGNQPQHF.

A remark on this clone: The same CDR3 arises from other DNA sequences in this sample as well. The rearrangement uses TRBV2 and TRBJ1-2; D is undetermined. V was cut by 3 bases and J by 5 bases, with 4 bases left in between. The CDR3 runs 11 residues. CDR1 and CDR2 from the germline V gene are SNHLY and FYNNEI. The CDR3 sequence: CASSDRYGYTF. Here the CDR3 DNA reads TGTGCCAGCAGTGACAGATATGGCTACACCTTC.

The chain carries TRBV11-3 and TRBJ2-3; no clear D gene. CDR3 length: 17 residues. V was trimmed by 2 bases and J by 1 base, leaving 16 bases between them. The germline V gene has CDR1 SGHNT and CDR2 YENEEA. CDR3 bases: TGTGCCAGCAGCTTATTGGATCGGGTCCGGGGCACAGATACGCAGTATTTT. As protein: CASSLLDRVRGTDTQYF.